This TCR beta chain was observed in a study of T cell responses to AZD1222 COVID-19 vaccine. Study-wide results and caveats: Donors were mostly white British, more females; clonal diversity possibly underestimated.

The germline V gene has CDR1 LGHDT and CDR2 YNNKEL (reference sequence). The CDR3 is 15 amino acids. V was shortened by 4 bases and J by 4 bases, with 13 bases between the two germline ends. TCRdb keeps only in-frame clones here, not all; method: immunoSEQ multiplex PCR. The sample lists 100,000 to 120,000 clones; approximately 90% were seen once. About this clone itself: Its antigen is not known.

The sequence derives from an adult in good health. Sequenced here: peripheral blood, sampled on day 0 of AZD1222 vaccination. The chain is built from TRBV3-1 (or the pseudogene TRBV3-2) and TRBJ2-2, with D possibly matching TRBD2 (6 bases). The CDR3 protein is CASSRGDAGTGELFF. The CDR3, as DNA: TGTGCCAGCAGCCGCGGGGACGCCGGCACCGGGGAGCTGTTTTTT.